This T cell receptor (beta chain) was retrieved from a study of T-cell reconstitution after alpha-beta-depleted transplantation in children. Preparation of the TCRbeta library was carried out with unique molecular identifiers. TCRdb fed the PCR reads into MiXCR, producing one record per CDR3 protein. Of about 240,000 distinct CDR3 sequences listed, about 26% are singletons. J gave up 0 bases and V 2 bases, and 15 bases lay outside the gene matches. There are 20 residues in the CDR3. Germline V gene lookup returns CDR1 SGHRS and CDR2 YFSETQ. The genes are TRBV5-1 and TRBJ2-1; 9 bases fit TRBD2. The sequences come from PBMCs, collected before TCRalphabeta/CD19-depleted stem cell transplant. The clonotype originates from a girl aged 2 to 9 with Fanconi anemia, due to receive a stem cell transplant. CDR3 DNA: TGCGCCAGCAGCTTTGGGCGACTAGCGGTCAGTAGGAGCTCCTACAATGAGCAGTTCTTC. Translating gives CASSFGRLAVSRSSYNEQFF.